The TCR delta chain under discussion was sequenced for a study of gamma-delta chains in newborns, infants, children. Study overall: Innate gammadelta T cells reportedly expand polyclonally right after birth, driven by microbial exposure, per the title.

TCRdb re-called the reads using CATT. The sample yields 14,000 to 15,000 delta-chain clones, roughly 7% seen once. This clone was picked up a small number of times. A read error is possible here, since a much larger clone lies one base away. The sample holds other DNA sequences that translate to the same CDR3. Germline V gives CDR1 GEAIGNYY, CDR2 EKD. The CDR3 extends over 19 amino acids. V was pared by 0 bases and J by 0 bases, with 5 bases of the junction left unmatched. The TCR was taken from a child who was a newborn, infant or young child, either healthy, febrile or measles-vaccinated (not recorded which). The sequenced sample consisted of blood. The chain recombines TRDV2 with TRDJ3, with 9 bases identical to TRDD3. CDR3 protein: CACDTVLGEISWDTRQMFF. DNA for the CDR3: TGTGCCTGTGACACCGTACTGGGGGAGATCTCCTGGGACACCCGACAGATGTTTTTC.